This TCR beta chain was recovered during a study of blood T cell repertoires in COVID-19. Some clones are missing from TCRdb's copy, which holds only in-frame ones; the method was immunoSEQ multiplex PCR. In the table there are over 85,000 clones, around 90% of which are singletons. Losses at the gene ends were 3 bases for V and 8 bases for J; bases not matched to a gene: 8. The CDR3 totals 15 residues. From germline, CDR1 is LNHDA and CDR2 SQIVND (reference sequence). The source is a woman between 50 and 59 years old with COVID-19, enrolled during active disease. The chain couples TRBV19 to TRBJ1-2, with 11 bases fitting TRBD1. Sequenced input: peripheral blood. CDR3 region: CASSIGQGAREGYTF. For the CDR3, the DNA is TGTGCCAGTAGTATTGGACAGGGGGCGCGGGAAGGCTACACCTTC.